A selection of T cell receptor beta chains follows, all from one sample in a study of T cells in localized non-small cell lung cancer. Profiling relied on immunoSEQ multiplex PCR, and the TCRdb table lists in-frame clones only, not all of them. The sample contains 20,000 to 25,000 clones, about 93% of which appear only once. Sequences were derived from peripheral blood, sampled before any cancer treatment. Receptors originate from a woman aged 40 to 75 with stage I lung adenocarcinoma. Each CDR3 is given with its conserved first and last residue. D genes are given only for firm matches.

cdr3_aa	d_call	v_call	j_call
CASSPQASGSGYEQYF	TRBD2	TRBV18	TRBJ2-7
CASSSMGLATYNEQFF	TRBD2	TRBV5-6	TRBJ2-1
CASSLGRERDEQYF	-	TRBV5-5	TRBJ2-7
CASSHVKLGIYNEQFF	-	TRBV14	TRBJ2-1
CASSPSRQGGPGELFF	-	TRBV18	TRBJ2-2
CASSFWGEWNQPQHF	-	TRBV28	TRBJ1-5
CASSLGFKTDEQFF	-	TRBV7-8	TRBJ2-1
CAISRETTYNEQFF	-	TRBV10-3	TRBJ2-1
CASRVLNQPQHF	-	TRBV2	TRBJ1-5
CASKLSASYNEQFF	-	TRBV2	TRBJ2-1